This T cell receptor (beta chain) is from a study of CD8 T cells in ankylosing spondylitis (dated by TCRdb to 2016 to 2017). Context from the whole study: The study profiled T cell receptor beta repertoires in healthy donors and ankylosing spondylitis patients to find disease-linked TCR variants. The full study cohort comprised 25 ankylosing spondylitis patients and 110 or so healthy donors. Peripheral blood was sampled, and synovial fluid was additionally collected from ankylosing spondylitis patients.

General findings and caveats noted by the study authors: A CD8+ phenotype was shown by the disease-linked clones, which were found at relatively low frequencies in peripheral blood. Blood from ankylosing spondylitis patients appeared to be characterized by a TCR beta motif composed of about 8 highly homologous amino acid variants. Some TCR beta motif variants had previously been reported in synovial fluid and blood of reactive arthritis patients, which suggested common disease-initiation mechanisms. The disease-linked clones were reported to be significantly enriched in matched synovial fluid samples from ankylosing spondylitis patients.

This clonotype showed up many times. Its target antigen remains unknown. Base qualities are missing; no much larger clone stands one base away. Trimmed from V: 4 bases; trimmed from J: 6 bases; junction bases lacking a gene match: 6. The CDR3 spans 15 residues, from the cysteine through the phenylalanine. Of all the DNA, just the CDR3 is kept, 45 bases in frame from base 1. Based on the germline V gene, the CDR1 and CDR2 sequences are SQVTM and ANQGSEA. This sample was sequenced with an Illumina HiSeq 2500. Quantitative 5'-RACE with molecular barcodes was the method used to prepare the TCR beta libraries. The published analysis was carried out like this. A new computational method based on a probabilistic model of VDJ rearrangement was used to identify disease-linked TCR variants. TCRdb applied fastp at Q25 and MiXCR to the public reads, then kept only in-frame beta chains. Identical CDR3 proteins give one entry, which carries the most common genes and DNA. These V and J calls are TCRdb output, not the study's own analysis. This sample comprises approximately 180,000 distinct CDR3 sequences, roughly 20% of them detected only once. Roughly 4% of the sample is in the top ten clones.

Material: blood, either unsorted or a sorted T cell fraction (not recorded which). The receptor was isolated from a male donor under 30 with ankylosing spondylitis or in good health (not recorded which). Donor details come from another sample of the same person, matched by shared clones. The chain links TRBV29-1 with TRBJ2-1, and 13 bases in between align with TRBD2. The CDR3 protein is CSVVLGLAGSNEQFF. The base sequence is TGCAGCGTTGTTTTGGGACTAGCGGGATCCAATGAGCAGTTCTTC.